This T cell receptor (beta chain) was identified in a study of blood T cell repertoires in COVID-19. Sequencing was performed with immunoSEQ multiplex PCR; in TCRdb, only in-frame clones are kept and a portion is missing. This table holds 260,000 or so clones, approximately 88% found once. Germline V gene data show CDR1 as LNHDA and CDR2 as SQIVND (reference sequence). The length of the CDR3 is 15 residues. Trimming took 5 bases from V and 7 from J; bases not matched to a gene: 9. The sample was peripheral blood. This TCR was sampled from a man aged 18 to 30 with active or convalescent COVID-19. This chain joins TRBV19 and TRBJ1-3, with 9 bases that match TRBD1. CDR3 bases: TGTGCCAGTAGTCTCCGACAGGGGGTTCGGAACACCATATATTTT. It encodes CASSLRQGVRNTIYF.